A single sample gave rise to the 24 T cell receptor beta chains below, sequenced in a study of T-cell reconstitution after alpha-beta-depleted transplantation in children. It was with unique molecular identifiers that the TCRbeta library was prepared. TCRdb reprocessed the PCR reads via MiXCR and lists one record per CDR3 protein. Counted here are about 500,000 distinct CDR3 sequences, around a third occurring once; the ten biggest clones make up around 2.5%. This specimen was PBMCs from the stem cell graft donor, taken from the stem cell graft. These receptors originate from a human donor who donated a stem cell graft to a child with aplastic anemia.

This rearrangement joins TRBV24-1 to TRBJ2-1; 8 nucleotides align to TRBD2. The CDR3 runs 12 residues. From germline, CDR1 is KGHDR and CDR2 SFDVKD. The V and J ends lost 9 bases and 9 bases, in that order; junction bases with no gene match: 6. The CDR3 region is CATGAGAGEQFF. CDR3 coding DNA: TGTGCCACCGGAGCGGGAGCCGGTGAGCAGTTCTTC.

J is TRBJ2-1 and V is TRBV18; 8 nucleotides agree with TRBD2. Germline V CDR1 and CDR2: KGHSH, LQKENI. The CDR3 is 16 residues long. Losses at the gene ends were 4 bases for V and 0 bases for J; bases not matched to a gene: 5. The CDR3 nucleotides are TGTGCCAGCTCACGGGGCGGGAGGAACTCCTACAATGAGCAGTTCTTC. This gives the protein CASSRGGRNSYNEQFF.

This clonotype has a count of ten or more. The J gene is TRBJ1-1, the V gene TRBV25-1; D ambiguous. This CDR3 has 13 amino acids. V lost 6 bases, J lost 2 bases, and 10 bases lay in between. The V gene's germline CDR1 is MGHDK and CDR2 SYGVNS. The CDR3 sequence: CASRTTVNTEAFF. CDR3 in DNA: TGTGCCAGCAGGACCACAGTTAACACTGAAGCTTTCTTT.

The chain has TRBV7-2 and TRBJ2-5; 7 bases are shared with TRBD1. Germline V lookup: CDR1 SGHTA, CDR2 FQGNSA. V dropped 4 bases and J dropped 5; count of bases not matched to a gene: 7. The CDR3 length is 14 residues. The CDR3 DNA reads as TGTGCCAGCAGCTCCTTCGCCAGGGGGGAGACCCAGTACTTC. Its protein is CASSSFARGETQYF.

V usage is TRBV6-2 or TRBV6-3 and J usage is TRBJ2-5; D remains ambiguous. Germline CDR1 reads MNHEY; CDR2 reads SVGEGT. The length of the CDR3 is 14 residues. V shed 5 bases and J shed 4 bases, with 14 bases lying between them. CDR3 in amino acids: CASSNVASAETQYF. In nucleotides, the CDR3 is TGTGCCAGCAGTAACGTGGCGAGTGCAGAGACCCAGTACTTC.

The rearrangement uses TRBV6-4 and TRBJ2-2; D is unresolved. This CDR3 spans 13 amino acids. The germline gives CDR1 MRHNA, CDR2 SNTAGT. Trimming took 3 bases from V and 3 from J, leaving 5 bases between them. CDR3 amino acids: CASSEVYTGELFF. CDR3 bases: TGTGCCAGCAGTGAGGTGTACACCGGGGAGCTGTTTTTT.

This chain connects TRBV7-2 to TRBJ2-4; D tentatively reads TRBD1 or TRBD2 (6 bases each). The CDR3 runs 15 residues. The germline CDR1 and CDR2 sequences are SGHTA and FQGNSA. The ends were cut back, 6 bases at V and 5 bases at J, with 17 bases in the middle. CDR3 DNA sequence: TGTGCCAGCAGGAAGTGGGGGGCGCGGGAAAACATTCAGTACTTC. As protein: CASRKWGARENIQYF.

This clonotype was seen a few times. The rearrangement links TRBV29-1 to TRBJ2-1, with a weak D call TRBD1 (6 bases). The CDR3 has 12 residues. Germline V gene sequence: CDR1 SQVTM, CDR2 ANQGSEA. The chain's CDR3 is CTTLRGYNEQFF. The CDR3 bases are TGCACCACCCTCAGGGGTTACAATGAGCAGTTCTTC.

This clonotype came up a few times. This chain joins TRBV6-1 and TRBJ1-4, with unresolved D. Per germline, CDR1 MNHNS and CDR2 SASEGT. CDR3 length: 13 residues. Trimming left V 6 bases short and J 4 bases short, with 9 bases between. The CDR3 nucleotides read TGTGCCAGCAGGGAACCGAGTAATGAAAAACTGTTTTTT. Amino acid sequence: CASREPSNEKLFF.

This clonotype has just a few counts. The rearrangement uses TRBV5-1 and TRBJ2-7, with a possible D match to TRBD2 (6 bases). Trimming shortened V by 5 bases and J by 2 bases, and 17 bases separated the two germline ends. The CDR3 has 15 amino acids. The germline V gene has CDR1 SGHRS and CDR2 YFSETQ. The CDR3, as DNA: TGCGCCAGCAGGGAAGCCGGGACTTTACCCTACGAGCAGTACTTC. It translates to CASREAGTLPYEQYF.

Ten or more counts support this clonotype. The chain uses TRBV5-1 and TRBJ2-1; TRBD2 aligns across 8 bases. CDR1 is SGHRS, CDR2 YFSETQ, per germline. This CDR3 has 15 residues. Germline trimming cut 7 bases from V and 3 bases from J; bases unmatched to any gene: 9. DNA for the CDR3: TGCGCCAGCGCTCGGACACTAGCGGACTACAATGAGCAGTTCTTC. It is translated as CASARTLADYNEQFF.

This clonotype was found a few times. J is TRBJ2-7 and V is TRBV7-9; TRBD1 matches 10 bases. The germline V gene has CDR1 SEHNR and CDR2 FQNEAQ (reference sequence). After removal of 5 bases from V and 1 base from J, the junction contained 8 bases not matched to a gene. This CDR3 has 16 residues. CDR3 nucleotide sequence: TGTGCCAGCAGCCCCGGACAGGGGGTGAAGTCCTACGAGCAGTACTTC. Its protein is CASSPGQGVKSYEQYF.

The table lists this clonotype with a count of one. The gene calls are TRBV20-1 and TRBJ1-2; D might be TRBD1 (6 bases). The CDR3 spans 15 residues. V was pared by 3 bases and J by 4 bases, with 18 bases between. The germline V gene has CDR1 DFQATT and CDR2 SNEGSKA (reference sequence). The DNA for the CDR3 is TGCAGTGCTAGCCCGGACAGCATAAAACGCTATGGCTACACCTTC. Encoded protein: CSASPDSIKRYGYTF.

V is TRBV3-1 and J is TRBJ1-6; D remains unclear. The CDR3 sequence is 13 residues long. V was shortened by 2 bases and J by 16 bases, with 15 bases between the two germline ends. Per germline, CDR1 LGHDT and CDR2 YNNKEL (reference sequence). The CDR3 nucleotides read TGTGCCAGCAGCCAATTGAGGGCGGCAGAGCTCCACTTT. This codes for CASSQLRAAELHF.

The rearrangement uses TRBV18 and TRBJ1-1; unclear D gene. V was cut by 2 bases and J by 5 bases, with 9 bases left in between. The CDR3 loop spans 13 amino acids. Germline CDR1 is KGHSH and CDR2 is LQKENI. As DNA, the CDR3 is TGTGCCAGCTCACCAGGGGAACGAACTGAAGCTTTCTTT. Translating gives CASSPGERTEAFF.

This clonotype was counted many times. The V and J genes are TRBV5-1 and TRBJ2-1; 7 nucleotides match TRBD2. The CDR3 sequence is 15 residues long. The V gene end was trimmed by 1 base and the J gene end by 9 bases; junction bases not matched to a gene: 10. The germline V gene has CDR1 SGHRS and CDR2 YFSETQ. CDR3 loop: CASSLTGGLTFEQFF. The CDR3 nucleotides read TGCGCCAGCAGCTTGACGGGGGGACTCACTTTTGAGCAGTTCTTC.

The sample holds a few counts of this clonotype. The rearrangement uses TRBV7-9 and TRBJ1-5; D not resolved. Trimming cost V 8 bases and J 0 bases, with 11 bases left between them. CDR3 size: 14 residues. The germline CDR1 and CDR2 sequences are SEHNR and FQNEAQ (reference sequence). The CDR3 protein is CASRRLDSNQPQHF. The CDR3 coding sequence is TGTGCCAGCCGTAGGCTAGATAGCAATCAGCCCCAGCATTTT.

The chain recombines TRBV19 with TRBJ2-1; TRBD2 aligns across 8 bases. Germline values: CDR1 LNHDA, CDR2 SQIVND (reference sequence). This CDR3 is 15 amino acids long. The V and J ends lost 5 bases and 5 bases, in that order; junction bases with no gene match: 8. This CDR3 reads CASSGLAGFNNEQFF. CDR3 bases: TGTGCCAGTAGTGGGCTAGCGGGTTTCAACAATGAGCAGTTCTTC.

V and J are TRBV20-1 and TRBJ2-5, with D possibly matching TRBD1 (6 bases). The germline V and J ends were trimmed by 6 bases and 0 bases, with 14 bases remaining between them. This CDR3 is built from 14 residues. Germline loops: CDR1 DFQATT, CDR2 SNEGSKA (reference sequence). Here the CDR3 DNA reads TGCAGTGCACCCGGACAGACGTACCAAGAGACCCAGTACTTC. It specifies CSAPGQTYQETQYF.

The chain couples TRBV5-1 to TRBJ2-2; TRBD1 matches at 9 bases. The CDR3 extends over 16 amino acids. Germline V gene sequence: CDR1 SGHRS, CDR2 YFSETQ. V dropped 1 base and J dropped 7; count of bases not matched to a gene: 8. The CDR3 sequence is CASSLTTGGVGGELFF. For the CDR3, the DNA is TGCGCCAGCAGCTTGACGACAGGGGGAGTTGGCGGGGAGCTGTTTTTT.

J is TRBJ2-3 and V is TRBV5-1, with D unresolved. The length of the CDR3 is 16 residues. Germline V gene lookup returns CDR1 SGHRS and CDR2 YFSETQ. Trimming pared 0 bases from V and 2 bases from J, leaving 13 bases between. For the CDR3, the DNA is TGCGCCAGCAGCTTGGAGGGCGGCCGAAACACAGATACGCAGTATTTT. Translation: CASSLEGGRNTDTQYF. Full variable domain (missing parts from reference TRBV5-1 and TRBJ2-3): KAGVTQTPRYLIKTRGQQVTLSCSPISGHRSVSWYQQTPGQGLQFLFEYFSETQRNKGNFPGRFSGRQFSNSRSEMNVSTLELGDSALYLCASSLEGGRNTDTQYFGPGTRLTVL.

This clonotype was found a few times. This rearrangement joins TRBV12-3 or TRBV12-4 to TRBJ1-1; TRBD1 agrees at 7 bases. This CDR3 comprises 16 residues. J lost 0 bases, V lost 6 bases, and 10 bases had no gene match. CDR3 nucleotide sequence: TGTGCCAGCAGACAGACAGGGTCCTCAATGAACACTGAAGCTTTCTTT. It is translated as CASRQTGSSMNTEAFF.

This clonotype was detected only a few times. The chain links TRBV5-5 to TRBJ1-1; D is possibly TRBD1 (5 bases). The CDR3 runs to 15 residues. With 0 bases removed from V and 4 bases from J, the gap between germline ends came to 13 bases. In germline, CDR1 is SGHKS, CDR2 YYEKEE (reference sequence). The CDR3, as DNA: TGTGCCAGCAGCTTGGGGGCGTGGGGGTTCACTGAAGCTTTCTTT. Residues: CASSLGAWGFTEAFF. The full variable domain, with the rest looked up from reference TRBV5-5 and TRBJ1-1, is DAGVTQSPTHLIKTRGQQVTLRCSPISGHKSVSWYQQVLGQGPQFIFQYYEKEERGRGNFPDRFSARQFPNYSSELNVNALLLGDSALYLCASSLGAWGFTEAFFGQGTRLTVV.

This clonotype was observed a few times. The rearrangement joins TRBV5-1 to TRBJ1-4, with a weak D call TRBD1 (5 bases). Trimming pared 2 bases from V and 3 bases from J, leaving 14 bases between. CDR3 length: 16 residues. CDR1 is SGHRS, CDR2 YFSETQ, per germline. CDR3 protein: CASSFSTGLPNEKLFF. The CDR3 nucleotides read TGCGCCAGCAGCTTTTCAACGGGACTTCCTAATGAAAAACTGTTTTTT.